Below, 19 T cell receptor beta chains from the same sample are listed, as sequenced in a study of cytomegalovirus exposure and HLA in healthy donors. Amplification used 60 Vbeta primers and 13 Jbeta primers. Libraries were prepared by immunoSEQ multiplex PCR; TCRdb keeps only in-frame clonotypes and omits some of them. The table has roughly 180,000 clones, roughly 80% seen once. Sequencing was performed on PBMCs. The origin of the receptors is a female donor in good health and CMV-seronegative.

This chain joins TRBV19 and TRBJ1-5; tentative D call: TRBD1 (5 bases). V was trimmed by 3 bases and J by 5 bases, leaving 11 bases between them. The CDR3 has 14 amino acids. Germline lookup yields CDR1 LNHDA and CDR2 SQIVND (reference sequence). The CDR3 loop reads CASSIPGGDQPQHF. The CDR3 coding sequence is TGTGCCAGTAGTATTCCGGGAGGGGATCAGCCCCAGCATTTT.

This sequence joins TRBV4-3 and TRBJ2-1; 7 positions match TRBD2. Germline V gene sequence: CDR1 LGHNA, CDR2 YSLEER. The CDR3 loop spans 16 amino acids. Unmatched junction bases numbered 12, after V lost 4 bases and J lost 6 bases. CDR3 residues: CASSPTGLEGTNEQFF. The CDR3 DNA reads TGCGCCAGCAGCCCGACCGGACTAGAAGGGACCAATGAGCAGTTCTTC.

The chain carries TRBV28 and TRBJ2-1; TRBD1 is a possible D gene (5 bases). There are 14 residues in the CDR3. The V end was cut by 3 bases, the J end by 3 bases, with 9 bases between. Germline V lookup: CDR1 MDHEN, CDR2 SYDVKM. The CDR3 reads CASSFPQVYNEQFF. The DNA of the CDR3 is TGTGCCAGCAGTTTTCCACAGGTCTACAATGAGCAGTTCTTC.

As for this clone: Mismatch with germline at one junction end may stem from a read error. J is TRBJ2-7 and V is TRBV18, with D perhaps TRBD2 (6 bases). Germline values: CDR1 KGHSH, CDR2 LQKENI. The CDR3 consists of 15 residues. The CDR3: CASSPGGGSSYKQYF. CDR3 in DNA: TGTGCCAGCTCACCAGGTGGGGGGAGCTCCTACAAGCAGTACTTC.

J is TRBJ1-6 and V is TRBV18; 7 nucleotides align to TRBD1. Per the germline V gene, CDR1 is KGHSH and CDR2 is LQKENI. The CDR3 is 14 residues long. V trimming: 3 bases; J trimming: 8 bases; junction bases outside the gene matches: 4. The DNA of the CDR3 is TGTGCCAGCTCACCTGGGACAGTTGATTCACCCCTCCACTTT. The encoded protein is CASSPGTVDSPLHF.

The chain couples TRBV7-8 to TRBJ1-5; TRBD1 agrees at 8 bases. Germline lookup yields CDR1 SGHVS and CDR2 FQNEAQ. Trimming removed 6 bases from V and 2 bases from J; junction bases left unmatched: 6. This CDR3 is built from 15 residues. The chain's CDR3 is CASSYGQGGNQPQHF. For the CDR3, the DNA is TGTGCCAGCAGTTATGGACAGGGAGGCAATCAGCCCCAGCATTTT.

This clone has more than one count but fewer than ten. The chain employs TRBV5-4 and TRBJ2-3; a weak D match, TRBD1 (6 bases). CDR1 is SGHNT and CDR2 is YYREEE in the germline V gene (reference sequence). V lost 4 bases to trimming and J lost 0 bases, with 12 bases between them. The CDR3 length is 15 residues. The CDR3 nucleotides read TGTGCCAGCAGCCTCAAAGGGGGAAGCACAGATACGCAGTATTTT. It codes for CASSLKGGSTDTQYF.

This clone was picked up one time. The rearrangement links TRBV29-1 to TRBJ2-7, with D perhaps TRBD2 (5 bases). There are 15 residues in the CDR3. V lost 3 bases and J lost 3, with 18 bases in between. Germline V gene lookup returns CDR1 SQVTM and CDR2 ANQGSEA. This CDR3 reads CSVERSVGANYEQYF. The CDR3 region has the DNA TGCAGCGTTGAGAGGTCAGTGGGAGCAAACTACGAGCAGTACTTC.

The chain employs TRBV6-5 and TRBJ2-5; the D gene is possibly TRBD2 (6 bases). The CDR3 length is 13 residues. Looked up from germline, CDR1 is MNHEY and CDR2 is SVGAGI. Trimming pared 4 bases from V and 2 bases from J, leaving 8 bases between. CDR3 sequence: CASSFGRQETQYF. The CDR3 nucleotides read TGTGCCAGCAGTTTTGGGAGGCAAGAGACCCAGTACTTC.

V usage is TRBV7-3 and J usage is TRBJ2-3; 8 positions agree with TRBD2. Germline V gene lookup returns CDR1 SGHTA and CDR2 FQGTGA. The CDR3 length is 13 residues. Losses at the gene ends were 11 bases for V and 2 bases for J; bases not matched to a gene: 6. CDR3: CAGVAGTTDTQYF. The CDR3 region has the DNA TGTGCCGGAGTAGCGGGGACCACAGATACGCAGTATTTT.

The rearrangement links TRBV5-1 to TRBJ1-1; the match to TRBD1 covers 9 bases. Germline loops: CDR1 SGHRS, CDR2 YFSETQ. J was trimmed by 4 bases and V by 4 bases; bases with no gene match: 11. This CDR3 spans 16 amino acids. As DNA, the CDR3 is TGCGCCAGCAGCCTCGAACCACAGGGGGCAGGCACTGAAGCTTTCTTT. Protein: CASSLEPQGAGTEAFF.

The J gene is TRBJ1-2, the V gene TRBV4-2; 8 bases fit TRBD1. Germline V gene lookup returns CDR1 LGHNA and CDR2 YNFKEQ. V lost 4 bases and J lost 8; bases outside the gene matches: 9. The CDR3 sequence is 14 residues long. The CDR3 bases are TGTGCCAGCAGCCCCCGGCAGGGGGCGGGCGGCTACACCTTC. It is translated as CASSPRQGAGGYTF.

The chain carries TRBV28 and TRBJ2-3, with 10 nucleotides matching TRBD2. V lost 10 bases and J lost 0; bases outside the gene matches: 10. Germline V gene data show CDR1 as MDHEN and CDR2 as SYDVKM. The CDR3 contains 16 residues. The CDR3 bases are TGTGCCACACGGACTAGCGGTCCCACGAGCACAGATACGCAGTATTTT. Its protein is CATRTSGPTSTDTQYF.

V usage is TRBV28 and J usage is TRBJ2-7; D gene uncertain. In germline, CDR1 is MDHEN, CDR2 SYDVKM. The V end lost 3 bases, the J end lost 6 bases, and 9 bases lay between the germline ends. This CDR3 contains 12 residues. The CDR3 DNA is TGTGCCAGCAGTTTGGGTGTAGCCGAGCAGTACTTC. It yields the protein CASSLGVAEQYF.

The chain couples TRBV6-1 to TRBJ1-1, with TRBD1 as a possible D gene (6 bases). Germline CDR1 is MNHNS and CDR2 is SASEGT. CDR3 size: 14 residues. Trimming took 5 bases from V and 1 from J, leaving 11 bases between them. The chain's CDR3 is CASSWQGTNTEAFF. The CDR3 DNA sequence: TGTGCCAGCAGTTGGCAGGGGACGAACACTGAAGCTTTCTTT.

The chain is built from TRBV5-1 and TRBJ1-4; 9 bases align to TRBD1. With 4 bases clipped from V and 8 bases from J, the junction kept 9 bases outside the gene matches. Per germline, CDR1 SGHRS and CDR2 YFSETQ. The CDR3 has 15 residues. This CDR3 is CASSQGQGSEEKLFF. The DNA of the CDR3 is TGCGCCAGCAGCCAAGGACAGGGGAGTGAGGAAAAACTGTTTTTT.

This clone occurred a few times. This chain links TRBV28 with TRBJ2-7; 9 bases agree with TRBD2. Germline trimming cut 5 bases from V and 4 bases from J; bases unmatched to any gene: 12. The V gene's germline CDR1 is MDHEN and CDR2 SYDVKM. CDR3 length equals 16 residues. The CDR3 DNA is TGTGCCAGCAGTAAAATTGTCGCGGGAGGGTGGTACGAGCAGTACTTC. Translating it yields CASSKIVAGGWYEQYF.

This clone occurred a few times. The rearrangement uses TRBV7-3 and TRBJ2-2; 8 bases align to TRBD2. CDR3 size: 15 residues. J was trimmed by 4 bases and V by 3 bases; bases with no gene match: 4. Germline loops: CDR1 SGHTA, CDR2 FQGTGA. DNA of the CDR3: TGTGCCAGCAGCTTGGTAGCGGGAAGCACCGGGGAGCTGTTTTTT. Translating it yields CASSLVAGSTGELFF. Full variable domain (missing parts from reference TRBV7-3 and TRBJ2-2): GAGVSQTPSNKVTEKGKYVELRCDPISGHTALYWYRQSLGQGPEFLIYFQGTGAADDSGLPNDRFFAVRPEGSVSTLKIQRTERGDSAVYLCASSLVAGSTGELFFGEGSRLTVL.

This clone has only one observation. The CDR3 bases are TGTGCCAGCAGCAGGGACAGGGGAGGGGGCTACACCTTC. This sequence encodes CASSRDRGGGYTF. This chain joins TRBV7-2 and TRBJ1-2; TRBD1 aligns across 10 bases. CDR3 length equals 13 residues. The junction had 5 bases not matched to a gene; V was cut back by 5 bases and J by 8 bases. Germline values: CDR1 SGHTA, CDR2 FQGNSA.